These 14 T cell receptor beta chains originate from one sample sequenced in a study of monozygotic twins with inflammatory bowel disease. After re-calling the 5' RACE reads, TCRdb lists one entry per CDR3 protein, DNA absent. The listing contains 200,000 to 250,000 distinct CDR3 sequences. Sequenced: blood. The receptors were sampled from a human donor with ulcerative colitis or Crohn's disease, or a healthy co-twin of an affected twin (not recorded which).

V usage is TRBV10-3 and J usage is TRBJ1-2. The CDR3 loop spans 15 amino acids. Germline CDR1 and CDR2: ENHRY and SYGVKD. The CDR3 sequence: CAISESQGEEYGYTF.

The V gene is TRBV7-2, the J gene TRBJ2-7. CDR1 is SGHTA, CDR2 FQGNSA, per germline. CDR3 length: 15 amino acids. CDR3 amino acids: CASSLVKTAAYEQYF.

The chain uses TRBV10-3 and TRBJ2-1; TCRdb's D gene call, TRBD2, goes unchecked for lack of DNA. The CDR3 is made up of 15 amino acids. The germline gives CDR1 ENHRY, CDR2 SYGVKD. Here the CDR3 reads CAITAGTSGRHEQFF.

The V and J genes are TRBV20-1 and TRBJ1-5. The CDR3 runs 13 residues. Germline assignment: CDR1 DFQATT and CDR2 SNEGSKA (reference sequence). The CDR3 sequence: CSAWGPSNQPQHF.

The J gene is TRBJ1-3, the V gene TRBV4-2. The CDR3 runs 14 residues. The germline CDR1 and CDR2 sequences are LGHNA and YNFKEQ. CDR3: CASSQERSGNTIYF.

The chain carries TRBV11-2 and TRBJ2-2; TCRdb selects TRBD2, and the lack of DNA leaves this call unchecked. CDR3 length equals 15 residues. CDR1 and CDR2 (germline): SGHAT, FQNNGV. The CDR3 sequence: CASSLLVPNTGELFF.

The chain couples TRBV18 to TRBJ1-2; the TCRdb D gene call, TRBD1, has no DNA to confirm it. The CDR3 consists of 14 residues. Germline V gives CDR1 KGHSH, CDR2 LQKENI. The CDR3 protein is CASSGQGSDYGYTF.

The CDR3: CATSLLQGGSPKAFF. The J gene is TRBJ1-1, the V gene TRBV15. CDR1 is LNHNV, CDR2 YYDKDF, per germline (reference sequence). The CDR3 totals 15 residues.

The chain uses TRBV14 and TRBJ2-1; TCRdb's D call, TRBD2, is unchecked because there is no DNA. The CDR3 extends over 15 amino acids. Germline V gene sequence: CDR1 SGHDN, CDR2 FVKESK. Here the CDR3 reads CASSRLRLAAPEQFF.

The chain combines TRBV6-5 with TRBJ1-1; the TCRdb call, TRBD1, lacks DNA for checking. CDR1 is MNHEY and CDR2 is SVGAGI in the germline V gene. The CDR3 is 15 residues long. The CDR3 loop reads CASSYGGNGAAEAFF.

The gene calls are TRBV12-3 or TRBV12-4 and TRBJ1-5; the D call from TCRdb, TRBD1, cannot be confirmed without DNA. The CDR3 covers 13 residues. The CDR3 spells CASRGTGNQPQHF.

The rearrangement links TRBV20-1 to TRBJ2-1; there is no DNA to check the TCRdb D call of TRBD2. Germline CDR1 is DFQATT and CDR2 is SNEGSKA (reference sequence). The CDR3 has 13 amino acids. The CDR3 protein is CSANPLAGNEQFF.

CDR3 loop: CASSATGKEVEQYF. V usage is TRBV18 and J usage is TRBJ2-7; TCRdb designates TRBD1, a call that cannot be tested without DNA. CDR1 and CDR2 from the germline V gene are KGHSH and LQKENI. The CDR3 totals 14 residues.

This CDR3 is CASSYSRRGGGYTF. The chain recombines TRBV6-5 with TRBJ1-2; checking the TCRdb D call of TRBD1 is not possible without DNA. The CDR3 loop spans 14 amino acids. The V gene's germline CDR1 is MNHEY and CDR2 SVGAGI.